This T cell receptor beta chain was recorded in a study of shared clonotypes between healthy human individuals. Turning to the study itself: Per donor, CD8 memory used one plate, CD8 naive used two, CD4 memory used three and CD4 naive used three.

CD4+ cell separation produced CD45RA+ naive and CD45RA-negative memory subsets. CDR3 length: 14 residues. From germline, CDR1 is SGHTA and CDR2 FQGTGA. Trimming removed 5 bases from V and 7 bases from J; junction bases left unmatched: 9. For every subset, genomic DNA was evenly distributed across several immunoSEQ plates. In the original workflow: ImmunoSEQ junction-only sequences lacked quality scores, so their filtering differed. Sequenced by immunoSEQ multiplex PCR; TCRdb stores in-frame clones only, minus some. That table is the source of V, J and clone size, and D and trimming were worked out from the DNA. The sample shows about 1.5 million clones, 98% of them seen only once.

The chain recombines TRBV7-3 with TRBJ1-2, with TRBD1 matching 8 bases. The TCR originated in a young man in good health. The sequencing input was naive CD4+ T cells sorted from blood. As to subset: CD45RA+ positively selected. In DNA, the CDR3 is TGTGCCAGCAGCCCAGCAGGGGGCGGAGGTGGCTACACCTTC. Its protein product is CASSPAGGGGGYTF.